This T cell receptor beta chain was sequenced during a study of blood T cell repertoires in COVID-19. Study as a whole: Collection of acute and convalescent COVID-19 samples took place in the United States, Italy and Spain.

Study processing details: Counts of nucleated cells, estimated from reference gene primer amplification, were obtained. Sequenced by immunoSEQ multiplex PCR; TCRdb stores in-frame clones only, minus some. The V and J calls and clone size come from that table; D and trimming were worked out from the DNA. The sample lists roughly 290,000 clones; around 86% were seen once. Germline CDR1 is MNHEY and CDR2 is SVGAGI. J gave up 3 bases and V 8 bases, and 5 bases lay outside the gene matches. The CDR3 is 14 residues long. This sequence was found in a woman aged 25-40 years who had recovered from COVID-19. Sequencing was performed on peripheral blood. V and J are TRBV6-5 and TRBJ2-3, with 10 nucleotides matching TRBD2. CDR3 residues: CASLSGGATDTQYF. The CDR3 DNA follows: TGTGCCAGCCTAAGCGGGGGGGCAACAGATACGCAGTATTTT.